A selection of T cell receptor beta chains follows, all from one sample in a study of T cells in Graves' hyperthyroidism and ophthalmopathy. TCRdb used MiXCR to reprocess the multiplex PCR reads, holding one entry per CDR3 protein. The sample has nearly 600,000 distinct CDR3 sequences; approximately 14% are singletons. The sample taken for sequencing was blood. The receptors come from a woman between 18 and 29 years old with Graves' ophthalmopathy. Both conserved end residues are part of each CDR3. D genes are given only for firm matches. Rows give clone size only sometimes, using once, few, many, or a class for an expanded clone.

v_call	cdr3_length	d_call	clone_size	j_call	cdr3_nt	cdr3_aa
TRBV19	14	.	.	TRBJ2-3	TGTGCCAGTAGTATAGATGGGCGTGGAGATACGCAGTATTTT	CASSIDGRGDTQYF
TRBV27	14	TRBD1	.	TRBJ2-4	TGTGCCAGCAGTTTCCAGGGGGCGGGAAACATTCAGTACTTC	CASSFQGAGNIQYF
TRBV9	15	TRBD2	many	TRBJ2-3	TGTGCCAGCAGCGCCACTAGCGGGAGTCAGGATACGCAGTATTTT	CASSATSGSQDTQYF
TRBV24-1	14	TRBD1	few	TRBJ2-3	TGTGCCACAAGCCCCGGGACAGGGGCAGATACGCAGTATTTT	CATSPGTGADTQYF
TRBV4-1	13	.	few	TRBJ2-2	TGCGCCAGCAGCCAAGATGGTAGCGGGGAGCTGTTTTTT	CASSQDGSGELFF
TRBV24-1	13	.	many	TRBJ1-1	TGTGCCACCAGGAGTAAGATGAACACTGAAGCTTTCTTT	CATRSKMNTEAFF
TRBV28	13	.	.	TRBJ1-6	TGTGCCAGCAGTTTACCGGGGCCCTCACCCCTCCACTTT	CASSLPGPSPLHF
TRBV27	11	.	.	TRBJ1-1	TGTGCCAGCAGATGGGGCGCTGAAGCTTTCTTT	CASRWGAEAFF
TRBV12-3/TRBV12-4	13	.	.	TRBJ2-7	TGTGCCAGCAGTCCCGCCCCGGGTTACGAGCAGTACTTC	CASSPAPGYEQYF
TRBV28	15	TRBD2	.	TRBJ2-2	TGTGCCAGCAGTCCTAGCGGGAGTCGGTCCGGGGAGCTGTTTTTT	CASSPSGSRSGELFF
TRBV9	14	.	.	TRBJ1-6	TGTGCCAGCAGCCCAGACAGCGCGGATTCACCCCTCCACTTT	CASSPDSADSPLHF
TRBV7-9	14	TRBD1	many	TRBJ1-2	TGTGCCAGCAGCCCACCAGGGGGGAACTATGGCTACACCTTC	CASSPPGGNYGYTF
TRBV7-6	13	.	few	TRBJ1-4	TGTGCCAGCAGCTTAAGCAGACACGAAAAACTGTTTTTT	CASSLSRHEKLFF
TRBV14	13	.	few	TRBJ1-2	TGTGCCAGCAGCCAAGTTATGCTAAGGGGCTACACCTTC	CASSQVMLRGYTF
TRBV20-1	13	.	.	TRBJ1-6	TGCAGTGCTCCCGGGGATTATAATTCACCCCTCCACTTT	CSAPGDYNSPLHF
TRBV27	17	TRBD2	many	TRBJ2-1	TGTGCCAGCAGTCCCTTGACTAGCGGGAATCGACGGAATGAGCAGTTCTTC	CASSPLTSGNRRNEQFF
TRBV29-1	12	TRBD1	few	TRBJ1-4	TGCAGCGTTGAGGGGACAGGAGCGGAACTGTTTTTT	CSVEGTGAELFF
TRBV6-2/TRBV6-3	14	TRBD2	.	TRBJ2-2	TGTGTCAACTTTGGCGGGAGCTACACCGGGGAGCTGTTTTTT	CVNFGGSYTGELFF
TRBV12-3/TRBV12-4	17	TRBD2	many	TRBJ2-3	TGTGCCAGCAGTTTCCGGGGGGCGGGAGGGGGGCGGGATACGCAGTATTTT	CASSFRGAGGGRDTQYF
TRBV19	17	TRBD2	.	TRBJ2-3	TGTGCCAGTGGGAGGGGAATCGCTAGATCAGGGCCAGATACGCAGTATTTT	CASGRGIARSGPDTQYF
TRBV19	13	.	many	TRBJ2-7	TGTGCCAGTAGTATTCAACAGAACTACGAGCAGTACTTC	CASSIQQNYEQYF
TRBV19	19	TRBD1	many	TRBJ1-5	TGTGCCAGTAGTCGGACAGGTTACGTCTCCTTAGTCGGCAATCAGCCCCAGCATTTT	CASSRTGYVSLVGNQPQHF
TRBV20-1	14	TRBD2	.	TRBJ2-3	TGCAGTGCTAGACCCACCGGGAGGACAGATACGCAGTATTTT	CSARPTGRTDTQYF
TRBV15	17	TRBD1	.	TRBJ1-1	TGTGCCACCAGCAGAGATAGACAGGACAGGGTGAACACTGAAGCTTTCTTT	CATSRDRQDRVNTEAFF
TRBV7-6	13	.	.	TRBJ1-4	TGTGCCAGCAGCTTAAGCAGAAATGAAAAACTGTTTTTT	CASSLSRNEKLFF
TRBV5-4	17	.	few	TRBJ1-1	TGTGCCAGCAGCTTGGAAGTCCTCCGGGGCGCAAACACTGAAGCTTTCTTT	CASSLEVLRGANTEAFF
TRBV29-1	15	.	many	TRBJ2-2	TGCAGCGTTGACAGAGGCGGGGCGAACACCGGGGAGCTGTTTTTT	CSVDRGGANTGELFF
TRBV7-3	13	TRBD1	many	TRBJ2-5	TGTGCCAGCAGCTTATTACAGGGGGAGACCCAGTACTTC	CASSLLQGETQYF
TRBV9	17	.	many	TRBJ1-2	TGTGCCAGCAGCGTAGCCGGAACAACAGGGAACGACTATGGCTACACCTTC	CASSVAGTTGNDYGYTF
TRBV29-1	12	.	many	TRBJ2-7	TGCAGCGTTGAACTGAAAGCCTACGAGCAGTACTTC	CSVELKAYEQYF
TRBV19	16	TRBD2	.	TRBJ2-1	TGTGCCAGTAGTAACCTAGCGGAGGACCCTTACAATGAGCAGTTCTTC	CASSNLAEDPYNEQFF
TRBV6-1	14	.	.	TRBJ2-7	TGTGCCAGCGGCTGGGTAAGGGGTGACTACGAGCAGTACTTC	CASGWVRGDYEQYF
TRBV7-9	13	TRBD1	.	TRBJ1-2	TGTGCCAGCACCGAGACAGGGGCGGGGGGCTACACCTTC	CASTETGAGGYTF
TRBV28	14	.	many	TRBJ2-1	TGTGCCAGCAGTTTATCTCCTCAGGGAGATGAGCAGTTCTTC	CASSLSPQGDEQFF
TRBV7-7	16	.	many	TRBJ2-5	TGTGCTAGCAGCTCGAATAGCGGAGGGAGCCAAGAGACCCAGTACTTC	CASSSNSGGSQETQYF
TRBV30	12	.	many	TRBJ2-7	TGTGCCTGGAGTCCCCAGGGTTACGAGCAGTACTTC	CAWSPQGYEQYF
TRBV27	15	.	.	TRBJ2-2	TGTGCCAGCAGCCAACTAAATTCAGGGACCGGGGAGCTGTTTTTT	CASSQLNSGTGELFF
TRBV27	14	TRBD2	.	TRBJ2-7	TGTGCCAGCAGGGGGACTAACCAACCCTACGAGCAGTACTTC	CASRGTNQPYEQYF
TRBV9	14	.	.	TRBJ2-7	TGTGCCAGCAGCACCGACCCGGCGGGCTACGAGCAGTACTTC	CASSTDPAGYEQYF
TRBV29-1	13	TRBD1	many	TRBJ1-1	TGCAGCGTTGAAGACCAGGGGGCGACTGAAGCTTTCTTT	CSVEDQGATEAFF
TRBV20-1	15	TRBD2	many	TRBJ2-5	TGCAGTGCTAGAGCCCCGGGACTAGCGGGAGAGACCCAGTACTTC	CSARAPGLAGETQYF
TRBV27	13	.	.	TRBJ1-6	TGTGCCAGCAGTTTATCGAAAAATTCACCCCTCCACTTT	CASSLSKNSPLHF
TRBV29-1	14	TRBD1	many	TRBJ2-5	TGCAGCGTTGGATCGCGAGGGGGCGATGAGACCCAGTACTTC	CSVGSRGGDETQYF
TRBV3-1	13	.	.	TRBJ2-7	TGTGCCAGCAGCCACGTCTTTTTCGCCGAGCAGTACTTC	CASSHVFFAEQYF
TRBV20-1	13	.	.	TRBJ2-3	TGCAGTGCTAGAGGAGAGAAAACAGATACGCAGTATTTT	CSARGEKTDTQYF
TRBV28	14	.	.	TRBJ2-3	TGTGCCAGCAGCCAACCCGGGGTAACACACACGCAGTATTTT	CASSQPGVTHTQYF
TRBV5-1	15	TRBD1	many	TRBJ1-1	TGCGCCAGCAGCTTGGGGGACAGTTCGAACACTGAAGCTTTCTTT	CASSLGDSSNTEAFF
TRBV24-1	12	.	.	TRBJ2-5	TGTGCCACCAAGCTGAGGGTAGAGACCCAGTACTTC	CATKLRVETQYF
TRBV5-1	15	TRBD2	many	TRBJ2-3	TGCGCCAGCAGCTTGGATTTAGGGACTACCCATTCGCAGTATTTT	CASSLDLGTTHSQYF
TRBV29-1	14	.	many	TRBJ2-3	TGCAGCGTCGAATCGGACGGGGGCACAGATACGCAGTATTTT	CSVESDGGTDTQYF
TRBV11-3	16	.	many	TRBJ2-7	TGTGCCAGCAGCCCCACTTCCCAGGGGCCCACCTACGAGCAGTACTTC	CASSPTSQGPTYEQYF
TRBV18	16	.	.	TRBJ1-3	TGTGCCAGCTCACCTCCGGGACCGACGTCTGGAAACACCATATATTTT	CASSPPGPTSGNTIYF
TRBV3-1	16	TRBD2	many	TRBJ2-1	TGTGCCAGCAGCCTTCCTAGCGGACCATCCTACAATGAGCAGTTCTTC	CASSLPSGPSYNEQFF
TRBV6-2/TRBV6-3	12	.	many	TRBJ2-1	TGTGCCAGCAGTTACTTTTACAATGAGCAGTTCTTC	CASSYFYNEQFF
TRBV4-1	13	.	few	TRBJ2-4	TGCGCCAGCAGCCAAGAAGTAGGAAACATTCAGTACTTC	CASSQEVGNIQYF
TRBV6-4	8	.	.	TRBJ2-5	TGTGTCCTCCGGCCAGGGTACTTC	CVLRPGYF
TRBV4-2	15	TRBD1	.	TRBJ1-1	TGTGCCAGCAGCCAAGAGGGGGACAGGGGCACTGAAGCTTTCTTT	CASSQEGDRGTEAFF
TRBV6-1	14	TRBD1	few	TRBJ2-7	TGTGCCAGCAGAAACCGGGACAGGGGGTACGAGCAGTACTTC	CASRNRDRGYEQYF
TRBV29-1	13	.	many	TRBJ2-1	TGCAGCGTTGAAATCGGGAGCTACAATGAGCAGTTCTTC	CSVEIGSYNEQFF
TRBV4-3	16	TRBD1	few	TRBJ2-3	TGCGCCAGCAGCCGGGTCGGACAGGGTAGCACAGATACGCAGTATTTT	CASSRVGQGSTDTQYF